Each of the 6 T cell receptor beta chains below was sequenced from the same sample in a study of Ad26.COV2.S vaccination and SARS-CoV-2 variants. Clones were sequenced by immunoSEQ multiplex PCR, and TCRdb holds only the in-frame ones, with some missing. This table holds about 680,000 clones, 70% to 90% found once. Treatment denoted: some 20 received Ad26.COV2.S at low or high dose, single or two shots; several received placebo; per-sample allocation not given. All samples were drawn on day 63, counting from the first vaccine or placebo injection. Specimen: peripheral blood, collected in a trial of Ad26.COV2.S vaccine versus placebo. The receptors were gathered from a person between 18 and 60 years old who received the Ad26.COV2.S COVID-19 vaccine or a placebo.

The CDR3 region has the DNA TGTGCCAGCAGTTTCACCGCCGGGGTCTCCTACGAGCAGTACTTC. Translation gives CASSFTAGVSYEQYF. J is TRBJ2-7 and V is TRBV27; D might be TRBD2 (5 bases). CDR1 is MNHEY and CDR2 is SMNVEV in the germline V gene (reference sequence). The ends were cut back, 3 bases at V and 0 bases at J, with 12 bases in the middle. The CDR3 loop spans 15 amino acids.

This chain links TRBV19 with TRBJ2-2; D is possibly TRBD1 (5 bases). V lost 3 bases and J lost 0, with 11 bases in between. From germline, CDR1 is LNHDA and CDR2 SQIVND (reference sequence). This CDR3 is built from 16 residues. The CDR3 is CASSIPGIPNTGELFF. In nucleotides, the CDR3 is TGTGCCAGTAGTATCCCAGGGATCCCGAACACCGGGGAGCTGTTTTTT.

This chain links TRBV30 with TRBJ1-1; possible D gene TRBD1, 6 bases. V was trimmed by 5 bases and J by 2 bases, leaving 18 bases between them. From germline, CDR1 is GTSNPN and CDR2 SVGIG (reference sequence). The CDR3 runs to 15 residues. This CDR3 reads CAWWTGAFGNTEAFF. The CDR3 DNA sequence: TGTGCCTGGTGGACGGGGGCATTTGGAAACACTGAAGCTTTCTTT. Based on the CDR3 plus reference TRBV30 and TRBJ1-1, the full variable domain is SQTIHQWPATLVQPVGSPLSLECTVEGTSNPNLYWYRQAAGRGLQLLFYSVGIGQISSEVPQNLSASRPQDRQFILSSKKLLLSDSGFYLCAWWTGAFGNTEAFFGQGTRLTVV.

In this sample, this clone turned up a few times. CDR3 protein: CASSTGGKKDYGYTF. CDR3 nucleotide sequence: TGTGCCAGCAGCACAGGGGGCAAGAAGGACTATGGCTACACCTTC. The rearrangement links TRBV6-5 to TRBJ1-2; 9 bases agree with TRBD1. This CDR3 comprises 15 residues. V shed 6 bases and J 3 bases; nucleotides not matched to a gene: 8. Germline V gives CDR1 MNHEY, CDR2 SVGAGI.

This rearrangement joins TRBV2 to TRBJ2-3, with 7 bases that match TRBD1. V lost 6 bases to trimming and J lost 6 bases; unmatched junction nucleotides: 6. CDR1 and CDR2 from the germline V gene are SNHLY and FYNNEI. This CDR3 contains 13 residues. CDR3 sequence: CASRAGGRDTQYF. CDR3 nucleotide sequence: TGTGCCAGCAGGGCAGGGGGTAGGGATACGCAGTATTTT.

V is TRBV7-2 and J is TRBJ2-7; the match to TRBD1 covers 10 bases. The germline gives CDR1 SGHTA, CDR2 FQGNSA. The CDR3 consists of 16 residues. The junction had 11 bases not matched to a gene; V was cut back by 6 bases and J by 3 bases. The CDR3 protein is CASSLRIGTGDYEQYF. Here the CDR3 DNA reads TGTGCCAGCAGTTTGAGGATCGGGACAGGGGACTACGAGCAGTACTTC.